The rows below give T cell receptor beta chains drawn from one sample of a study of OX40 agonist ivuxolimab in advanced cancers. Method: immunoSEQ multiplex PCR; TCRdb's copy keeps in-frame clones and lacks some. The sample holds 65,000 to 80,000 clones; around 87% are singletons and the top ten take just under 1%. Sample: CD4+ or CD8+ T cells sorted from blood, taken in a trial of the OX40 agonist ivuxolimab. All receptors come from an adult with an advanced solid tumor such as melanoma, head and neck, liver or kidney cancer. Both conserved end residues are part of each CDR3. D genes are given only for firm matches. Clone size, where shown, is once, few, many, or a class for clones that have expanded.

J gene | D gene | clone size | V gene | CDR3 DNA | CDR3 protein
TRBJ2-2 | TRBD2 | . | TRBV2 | TGTGCCAGCAGTGAATGGTCCCAGGGAGGGACCGGGGAGCTGTTTTTT | CASSEWSQGGTGELFF
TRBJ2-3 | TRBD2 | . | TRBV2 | TGTGCCAGCAGGGCAACTAGCGGGGGACGGACAGATACGCAGTATTTT | CASRATSGGRTDTQYF
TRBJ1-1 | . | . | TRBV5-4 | TGTGCCAGCAGTACGGACGGACGGAACACTGAAGCTTTCTTT | CASSTDGRNTEAFF
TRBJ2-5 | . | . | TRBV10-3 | TGTGCCATCAACAAACAATACAGGGAGACCCAGTACTTC | CAINKQYRETQYF
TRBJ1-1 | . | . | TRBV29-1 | TGCAGCGTGCAACAGGGGAACACTGAAGCTTTCTTT | CSVQQGNTEAFF
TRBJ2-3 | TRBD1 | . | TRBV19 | TGTGCCAGCCGGGACAGGGGGGCCCGGGCGGGAGATACGCAGTATTTT | CASRDRGARAGDTQYF
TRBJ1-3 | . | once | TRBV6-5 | TGTGCCAGCAGTCGTGGACAGGGAAACACCATATATTTT | CASSRGQGNTIYF
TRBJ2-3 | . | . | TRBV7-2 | TGTGCCAGCAGCTTAGCGGGGCCTACCGATACGCAGTATTTT | CASSLAGPTDTQYF
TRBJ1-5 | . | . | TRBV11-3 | TGTGCCAGCAGCCCCAGGGTCTCAGGTCAGCCCCAGCATTTT | CASSPRVSGQPQHF
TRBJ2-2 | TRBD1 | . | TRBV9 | TGTGCCAGCAGACCTGGGGGGACAGGGTACACCGGGGAGCTGTTTTTT | CASRPGGTGYTGELFF
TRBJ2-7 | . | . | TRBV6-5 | TGTGCCAGCAGTGATATCAGGGAGGCCGACGAGCAGTACTTC | CASSDIREADEQYF
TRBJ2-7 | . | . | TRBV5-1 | TGCGCCAGCAGCGGAGGGACTGCTGTCTCCTACGAGCAGTACTTC | CASSGGTAVSYEQYF
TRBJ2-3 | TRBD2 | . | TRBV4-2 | TGTGCCAGCAGCCAAGACCCCCCGAGAAGCGGGAGCGCGGATACGCAGTATTTT | CASSQDPPRSGSADTQYF
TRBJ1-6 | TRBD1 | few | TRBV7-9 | TGTGCCAGCAGTTGGACAGGGGATAATTCACCCCTCCACTTT | CASSWTGDNSPLHF
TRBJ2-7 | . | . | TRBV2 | TGTGCCAGCAGTGATCTGTATCTTCCGCGGTCCGCCTACGAGCAGTACTTC | CASSDLYLPRSAYEQYF
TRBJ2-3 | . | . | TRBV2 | TGTGCCAGCAGTGAAGCGGGAGTCACAGATACGCAGTATTTT | CASSEAGVTDTQYF
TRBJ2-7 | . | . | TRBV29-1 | TGCAGCGTTGCAACTCGATTCTCCTACGAGCAGTACTTC | CSVATRFSYEQYF
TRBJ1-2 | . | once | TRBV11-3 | TGTGCCAGCTGGGGGGGATTGGAGGATGGCTACACCTTC | CASWGGLEDGYTF
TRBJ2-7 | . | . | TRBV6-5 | TGTGCCAGCAGTTACTCGAGGACTCCGTTCTACGAGCAGTACTTC | CASSYSRTPFYEQYF
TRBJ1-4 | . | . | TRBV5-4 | TGTGCCAGCAGCTACTCGGGGGGTGAAAAACTGTTTTTT | CASSYSGGEKLFF
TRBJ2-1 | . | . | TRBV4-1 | TGCGCCAGCAGCCAGCAAAATGAGCAGTTCTTC | CASSQQNEQFF
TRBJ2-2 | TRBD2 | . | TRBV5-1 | TGCGCCAGCAGCCTTGTCCTAGCGGGATCTACCGGGGAGCTGTTTTTT | CASSLVLAGSTGELFF
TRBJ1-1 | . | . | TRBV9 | TGTGCCAGCAGCCCAAACATTGGGGACACTGAAGCTTTCTTT | CASSPNIGDTEAFF
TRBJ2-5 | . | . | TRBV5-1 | TGCGCCAGCACCCCGAACCAGGGAGAGACCCAGTACTTC | CASTPNQGETQYF
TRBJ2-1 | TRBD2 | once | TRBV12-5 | TGTGCTAGTGGTTTGGGGCGTAGCGGGGTCCCGGGTGAGCAGTTCTTC | CASGLGRSGVPGEQFF
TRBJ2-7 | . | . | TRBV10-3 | TGTGCCAGTGGACAGCTGGAATACGAGCAGTACTTC | CASGQLEYEQYF
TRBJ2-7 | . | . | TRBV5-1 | TGCGCCAGCAGCTTAAACCCTTCCTACGAGCAGTACTTC | CASSLNPSYEQYF
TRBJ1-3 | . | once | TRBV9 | TGTGCCAGCAGCATAGCAGGGGCTGGTGGAAACACCATATATTTT | CASSIAGAGGNTIYF
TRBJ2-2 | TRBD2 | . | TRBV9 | TGTGCCAGCAGCGTAGGGCTAGCGGGCGTGAACACCGGGGAGCTGTTTTTT | CASSVGLAGVNTGELFF
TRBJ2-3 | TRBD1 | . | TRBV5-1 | TGCGCCAGCAGGTCACAGGGGGTCACAGATACGCAGTATTTT | CASRSQGVTDTQYF
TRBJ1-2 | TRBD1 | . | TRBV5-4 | TGTGCCAGCACTAGGACAGGGAAATGGGATGGCTACACCTTC | CASTRTGKWDGYTF
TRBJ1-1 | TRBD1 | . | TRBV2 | TGTGCCAGCAGAGCCGACGACAGGGGGCGCCGGAACACTGAAGCTTTCTTT | CASRADDRGRRNTEAFF
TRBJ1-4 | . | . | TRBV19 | TGTGCCAGTAGTATTCAGTCAGGGCGAAATGAAAAACTGTTTTTT | CASSIQSGRNEKLFF
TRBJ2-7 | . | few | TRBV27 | TGTGCCAGCAGTTTATCGTGGCAGGGAAAGGAGTACTTC | CASSLSWQGKEYF
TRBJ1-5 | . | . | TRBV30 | TGTGCCGGACGAAACAGGGCTAGCAATCAGCCCCAGCATTTT | CAGRNRASNQPQHF
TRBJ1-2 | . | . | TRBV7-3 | TGTGCCAGCAGCCCGGACGGAAACTATGGCTACACCTTC | CASSPDGNYGYTF
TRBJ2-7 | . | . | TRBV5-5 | TGTGCCAGCAGCTTAGGGCCCATCTACGAGCAGTACTTC | CASSLGPIYEQYF
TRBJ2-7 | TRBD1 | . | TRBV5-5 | TGTGCCAGCAGCCCCCTCGGGACAGGGAACTACGAGCAGTACTTC | CASSPLGTGNYEQYF
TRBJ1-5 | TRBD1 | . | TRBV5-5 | TGTGCCAGCAGCTCATTAGGACAGGGACCCAATCAGCCCCAGCATTTT | CASSSLGQGPNQPQHF
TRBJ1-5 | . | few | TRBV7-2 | TGTGCCAGCAGCTTAGTACCCAATCAGCCCCAGCATTTT | CASSLVPNQPQHF
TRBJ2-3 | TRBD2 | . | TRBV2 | TGTGCCAGCTCCGCTAGCGGGAGGATCACAGATACGCAGTATTTT | CASSASGRITDTQYF
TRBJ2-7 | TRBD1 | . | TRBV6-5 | TGTGCCAGCAGACCGGGACAGGCCTACGAGCAGTACTTC | CASRPGQAYEQYF
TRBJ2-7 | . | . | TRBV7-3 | TGTGCCAGCAGCTTCCCGGTCAGCTCCTACGAGCAGTACTTC | CASSFPVSSYEQYF
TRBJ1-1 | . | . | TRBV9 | TGTGCCAGCAGCGAACAGGGTTCTGTGGGGAACACTGAAGCTTTCTTT | CASSEQGSVGNTEAFF
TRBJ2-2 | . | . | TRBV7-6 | TGTGCCAGCAGACGGGACCGGGTTGCCGGGGAGCTGTTTTTT | CASRRDRVAGELFF
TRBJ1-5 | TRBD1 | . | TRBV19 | TGTGCCAGTGGAGCAGGGGGACAGCACTATCAGCCCCAGCATTTT | CASGAGGQHYQPQHF
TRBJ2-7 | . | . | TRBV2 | TGTGCCAGCACCGATAGTTGGGGACCCTCCTACGAGCAGTACTTC | CASTDSWGPSYEQYF
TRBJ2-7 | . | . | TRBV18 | TGTGCCAGCTCACCAGGCGTGAATGACGAGCAGTACTTC | CASSPGVNDEQYF
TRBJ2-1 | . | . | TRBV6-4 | TGTGCCAGCAGCCCTGAGGGGGGATCCTACAATGAGCAGTTCTTC | CASSPEGGSYNEQFF
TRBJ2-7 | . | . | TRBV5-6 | TGTGCCAGCAGCTTGTATAGTCTTCTGGAAGGCGAGCAGTACTTC | CASSLYSLLEGEQYF
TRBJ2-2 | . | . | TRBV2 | TGTGCCAGCAATTCCTTCACAGGGTCTGGGGAGCTGTTTTTT | CASNSFTGSGELFF
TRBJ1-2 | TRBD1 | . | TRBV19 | TGTGCCAGTAGTGCGACAGGGAGTTATGGCTACACCTTC | CASSATGSYGYTF
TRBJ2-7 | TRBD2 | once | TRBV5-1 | TGCGCCAGCAGCTTGGGGGTAGCGGGAGTAAACGAGCAGTACTTC | CASSLGVAGVNEQYF
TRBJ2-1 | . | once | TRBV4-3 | TGCGCCAGCAGCCGCAATTGGGCCCAGTACACTAACACTTACAATGAGCAGTTCTTC | CASSRNWAQYTNTYNEQFF